This paragraph covers one TCR beta chain sequence. No cognate antigen has been identified for it. Base qualities are missing; no much larger clone stands one base away. Trimming accounts for 5 bases at V and 2 bases at J, while the number of junction bases matched to no gene is 7. Per the germline V gene, MNHNS is the CDR1 and SASEGT is the CDR2. From cysteine to phenylalanine, the CDR3 is 15 amino acids long. Only CDR3 DNA is held: 45 bases, read in frame from base 1. Receptor libraries were prepared by the immunoSEQ multiplex PCR assay. The table comes from immuneACCESS by way of TCRdb, which keeps in-frame sequences with V and J called. Part of the clones is missing from these tables; in studies checked, under half for an unresolved V gene and the rest for unknown reasons. This sample gives around 49,000 clones in total; roughly 82% of them show up just once. Roughly 3.3% of the sample is held by the ten biggest clonotypes.

The sample's time point label, decoded: peripheral blood before pembrolizumab. For every enrolled patient, mismatch repair deficiency was confirmed by either polymerase chain reaction or immunohistochemistry. A few patients who responded to pembrolizumab therapy underwent TCR sequencing. The phase II trial prospectively evaluated PD-1 blockade with pembrolizumab in advanced mismatch repair-deficient cancers, independent of tissue of origin. Peripheral blood T cell samples were collected serially, before PD-1 blockade began and at several time points afterward. Blood sampling times were reported as weeks after the first pembrolizumab dose. This record comes from a study of PD-1 blockade in mismatch repair-deficient tumors (dated by TCRdb to 2017 to 2019). The study in broad terms: The trial enrolled about 90 consecutive patients with roughly 11 mismatch repair-deficient cancer types between late 2013 and September 2016, all previously treated and progressing. Deep sequencing of TCR CDR3 regions was used to track tumor-associated T cell clones in peripheral blood of patients responding to PD-1 blockade.

The investigation overall reported the following: After pembrolizumab, tumor-resident clones, which were often undetectable in blood before treatment, expanded rapidly and then contracted, generally ahead of radiologic responses.

The chain couples TRBV6-1 to TRBJ1-1; 8 nucleotides in the junction match TRBD1. This sequence originates from an adult with mismatch repair-deficient cancer. The material was PBMCs, obtained before pembrolizumab treatment. The nucleotide sequence reads TGTGCCAGCAGTTTTTGGGACAGGCCCAACACTGAAGCTTTCTTT. This yields the protein CASSFWDRPNTEAFF.